This passage covers 3 T cell receptor beta chains from one sample sequenced in a study of shared clonotypes between healthy human individuals. Data came from immunoSEQ multiplex PCR; TCRdb stores just in-frame clones and leaves some out. This table holds 550,000 to 850,000 clones, 72% found once. The sample comprised memory CD4+ T cells sorted from blood. The subset denotes: CD45RA-negative fraction. These receptors all come from a woman younger than 45 in good health.

CDR3 in DNA: TGTGCCAGCAGTTTCCTAGCGGGAGGAACAGATACGCAGTATTTT. This translates into CASSFLAGGTDTQYF. The chain links TRBV28 to TRBJ2-3; 11 positions agree with TRBD2. Trimming removed 3 bases from V and 3 bases from J; junction bases left unmatched: 2. Germline V gene sequence: CDR1 MDHEN, CDR2 SYDVKM. The CDR3 contains 15 residues.

This clone has only one observation. Other DNA sequences in this sample translate to the same CDR3. The chain employs TRBV18 and TRBJ1-1; TRBD1 might be the D (5 bases). Deletions cut 9 bases from V and 0 bases from J, with 11 bases between. This CDR3 has 13 amino acids. The germline V gene has CDR1 KGHSH and CDR2 LQKENI. The CDR3 nucleotides read TGTGCCAGTCTCGACAGCCTGAACACTGAAGCTTTCTTT. This sequence encodes CASLDSLNTEAFF.

CDR3 nucleotides: TGTGCCAGCACCCGGGGACAGGGAGTGGGTGAGCAGTACTTC. Amino acids: CASTRGQGVGEQYF. The chain recombines TRBV27 with TRBJ2-7; 9 bases are shared with TRBD1. CDR1 and CDR2 from the germline V gene are MNHEY and SMNVEV (reference sequence). CDR3 length: 14 residues. J gave up 7 bases and V 7 bases, and 11 bases lay outside the gene matches.